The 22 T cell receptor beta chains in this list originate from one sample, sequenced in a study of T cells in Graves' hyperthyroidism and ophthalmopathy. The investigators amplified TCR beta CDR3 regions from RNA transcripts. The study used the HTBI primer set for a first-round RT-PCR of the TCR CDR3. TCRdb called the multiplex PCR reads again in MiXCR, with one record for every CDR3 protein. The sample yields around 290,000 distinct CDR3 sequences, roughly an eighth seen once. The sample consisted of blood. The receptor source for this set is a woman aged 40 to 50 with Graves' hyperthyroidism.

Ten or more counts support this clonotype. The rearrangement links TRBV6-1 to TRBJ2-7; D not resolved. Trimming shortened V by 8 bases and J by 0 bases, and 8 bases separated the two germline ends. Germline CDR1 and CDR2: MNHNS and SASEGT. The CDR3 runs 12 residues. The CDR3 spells CASGRSSYEQYF. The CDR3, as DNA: TGTGCCAGCGGTCGGAGCTCCTACGAGCAGTACTTC.

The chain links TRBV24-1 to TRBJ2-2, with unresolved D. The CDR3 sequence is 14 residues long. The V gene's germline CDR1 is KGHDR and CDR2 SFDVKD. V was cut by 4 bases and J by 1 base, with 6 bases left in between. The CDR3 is CATSETGNTGELFF. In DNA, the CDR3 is TGTGCCACCAGTGAGACGGGGAACACCGGGGAGCTGTTTTTT.

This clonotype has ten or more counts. In DNA form, the CDR3 reads TGTGCCAGCAGCTTGACTGGGAGCCGGAATGAGCAGTTCTTC. This codes for CASSLTGSRNEQFF. The chain combines TRBV5-4 with TRBJ2-1; weak D call: TRBD2 (5 bases). The CDR3 runs to 14 residues. Germline assignment: CDR1 SGHNT and CDR2 YYREEE (reference sequence). V lost 1 base to trimming and J lost 7 bases, with 12 bases between them. Filled out from reference TRBV5-4 and TRBJ2-1, the complete variable domain reads ETGVTQSPTHLIKTRGQQVTLRCSSQSGHNTVSWYQQALGQGPQFIFQYYREEENGRGNFPPRFSGLQFPNYSSELNVNALELDDSALYLCASSLTGSRNEQFFGPGTRLTVL.

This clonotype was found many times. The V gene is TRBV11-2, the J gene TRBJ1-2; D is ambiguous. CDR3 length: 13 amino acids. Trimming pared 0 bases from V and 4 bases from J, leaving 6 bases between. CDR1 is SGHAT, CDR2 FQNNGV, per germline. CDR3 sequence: CASSLDLSYGYTF. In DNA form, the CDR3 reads TGTGCCAGCAGCTTAGATCTCAGCTATGGCTACACCTTC.

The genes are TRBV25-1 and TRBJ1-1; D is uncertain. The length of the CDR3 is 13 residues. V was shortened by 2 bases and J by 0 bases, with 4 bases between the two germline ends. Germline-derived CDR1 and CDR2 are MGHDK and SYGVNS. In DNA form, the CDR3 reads TGTGCCAGCAGTGAAGTGTTGAACACTGAAGCTTTCTTT. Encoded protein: CASSEVLNTEAFF.

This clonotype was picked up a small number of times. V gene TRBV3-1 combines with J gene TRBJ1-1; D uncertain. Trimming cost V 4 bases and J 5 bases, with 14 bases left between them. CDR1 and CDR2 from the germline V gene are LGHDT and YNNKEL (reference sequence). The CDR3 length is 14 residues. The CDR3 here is CASSPSARETEAFF. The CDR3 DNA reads TGTGCCAGCAGCCCCTCGGCGAGGGAGACTGAAGCTTTCTTT.

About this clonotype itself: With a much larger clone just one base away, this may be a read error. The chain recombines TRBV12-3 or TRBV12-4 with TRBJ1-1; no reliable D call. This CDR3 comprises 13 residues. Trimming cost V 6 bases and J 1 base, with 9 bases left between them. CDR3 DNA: TGTGCCAGCAGGAGTCAGGAGAACACTGAAGCTTTCTTT. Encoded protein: CASRSQENTEAFF.

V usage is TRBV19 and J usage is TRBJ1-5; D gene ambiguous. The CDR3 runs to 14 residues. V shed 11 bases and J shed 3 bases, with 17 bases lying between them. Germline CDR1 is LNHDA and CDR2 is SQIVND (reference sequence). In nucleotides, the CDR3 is TGTGCCTCCGATAACCCCCAGAACAATCAGCCCCAGCATTTT. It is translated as CASDNPQNNQPQHF.

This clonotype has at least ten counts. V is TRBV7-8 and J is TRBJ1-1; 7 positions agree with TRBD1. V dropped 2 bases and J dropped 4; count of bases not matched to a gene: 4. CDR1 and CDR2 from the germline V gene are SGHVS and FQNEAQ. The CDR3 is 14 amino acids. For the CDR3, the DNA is TGTGCCAGCAGCTTAATCTCAGGGGGCACTGAAGCTTTCTTT. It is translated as CASSLISGGTEAFF.

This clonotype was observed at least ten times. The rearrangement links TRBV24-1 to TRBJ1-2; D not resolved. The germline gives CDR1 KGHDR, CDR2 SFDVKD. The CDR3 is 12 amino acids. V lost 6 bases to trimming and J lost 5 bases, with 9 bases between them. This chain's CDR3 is CATSQASYGYTF. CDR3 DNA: TGTGCCACCAGTCAAGCATCATATGGCTACACCTTC.

Written as DNA, the CDR3 is TGTGCCAGCAGCTTAGCGAGGTGGGAGGGCCCAGATACGCAGTATTTT. The encoded protein is CASSLARWEGPDTQYF. The genes are TRBV7-8 and TRBJ2-3; 7 bases fit TRBD2. This CDR3 has 16 amino acids. J was trimmed by 4 bases and V by 0 bases; bases with no gene match: 7. Germline CDR1 is SGHVS and CDR2 is FQNEAQ. Based on the CDR3 plus reference TRBV7-8 and TRBJ2-3, the full variable domain is GAGVSQSPRYKVAKRGQDVALRCDPISGHVSLFWYQQALGQGPEFLTYFQNEAQLDKSGLPSDRFFAERPEGSVSTLKIQRTQQEDSAVYLCASSLARWEGPDTQYFGPGTRLTVL.

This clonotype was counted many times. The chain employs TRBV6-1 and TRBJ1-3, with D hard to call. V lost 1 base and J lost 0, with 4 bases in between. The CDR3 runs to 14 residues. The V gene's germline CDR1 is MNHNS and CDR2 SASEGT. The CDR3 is CASSEDISGNTIYF. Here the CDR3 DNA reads TGTGCCAGCAGTGAAGATATCTCTGGAAACACCATATATTTT.

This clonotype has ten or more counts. CDR3 in DNA: TGTGCCAGCAGCAAGTCGGGGTTTGGCGGCTACACCTTC. Translation: CASSKSGFGGYTF. The chain has TRBV2 and TRBJ1-2; no definite D call. V was cut by 6 bases and J by 8 bases, with 16 bases left in between. CDR3 length: 13 amino acids. Germline loops: CDR1 SNHLY, CDR2 FYNNEI.

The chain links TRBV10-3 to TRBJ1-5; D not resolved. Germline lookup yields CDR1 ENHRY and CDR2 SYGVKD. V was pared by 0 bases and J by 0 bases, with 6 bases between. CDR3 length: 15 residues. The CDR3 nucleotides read TGTGCCATCAGTGAGTCGGTAGATAGCAATCAGCCCCAGCATTTT. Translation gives CAISESVDSNQPQHF.

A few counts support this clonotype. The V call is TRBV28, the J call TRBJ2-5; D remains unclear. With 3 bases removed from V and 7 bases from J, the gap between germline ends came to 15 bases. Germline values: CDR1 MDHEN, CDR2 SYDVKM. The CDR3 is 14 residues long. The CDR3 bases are TGTGCCAGCAGTTTTAGCATCTCCCATGGGACCCAGTACTTC. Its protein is CASSFSISHGTQYF.

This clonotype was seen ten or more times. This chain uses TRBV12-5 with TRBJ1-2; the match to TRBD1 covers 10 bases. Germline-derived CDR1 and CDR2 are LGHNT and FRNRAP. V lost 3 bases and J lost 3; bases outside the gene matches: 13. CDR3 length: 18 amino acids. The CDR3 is CASGFRPWTGGSHYGYTF. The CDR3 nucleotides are TGTGCTAGTGGTTTCCGTCCTTGGACAGGGGGAAGCCACTATGGCTACACCTTC. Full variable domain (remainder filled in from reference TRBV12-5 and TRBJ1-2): DARVTQTPRHKVTEMGQEVTMRCQPILGHNTVFWYRQTMMQGLELLAYFRNRAPLDDSGMPKDRFSAEMPDATLATLKIQPSEPRDSAVYFCASGFRPWTGGSHYGYTFGSGTRLTVV.

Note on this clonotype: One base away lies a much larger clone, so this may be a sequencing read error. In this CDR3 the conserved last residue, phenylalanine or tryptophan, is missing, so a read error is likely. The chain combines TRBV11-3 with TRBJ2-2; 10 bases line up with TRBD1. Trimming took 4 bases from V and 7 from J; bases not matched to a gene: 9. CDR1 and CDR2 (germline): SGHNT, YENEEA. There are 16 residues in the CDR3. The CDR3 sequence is CASSSRDRGMDGELFL. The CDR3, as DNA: TGTGCCAGCAGCTCCCGGGACAGGGGAATGGACGGGGAGCTGTTTCTT.

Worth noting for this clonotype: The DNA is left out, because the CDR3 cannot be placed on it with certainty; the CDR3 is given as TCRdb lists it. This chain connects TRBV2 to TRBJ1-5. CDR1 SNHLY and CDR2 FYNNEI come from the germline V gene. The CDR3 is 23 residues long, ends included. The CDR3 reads CASTNQTSMYLCASSSQSQPQHF.

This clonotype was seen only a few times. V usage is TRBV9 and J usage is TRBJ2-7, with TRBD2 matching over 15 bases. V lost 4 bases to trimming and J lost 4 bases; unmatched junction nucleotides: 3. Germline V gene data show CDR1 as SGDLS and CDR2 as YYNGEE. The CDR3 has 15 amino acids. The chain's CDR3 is CASSQGTSGRYEQYF. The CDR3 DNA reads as TGTGCCAGCAGCCAGGGGACTAGCGGGAGGTACGAGCAGTACTTC.

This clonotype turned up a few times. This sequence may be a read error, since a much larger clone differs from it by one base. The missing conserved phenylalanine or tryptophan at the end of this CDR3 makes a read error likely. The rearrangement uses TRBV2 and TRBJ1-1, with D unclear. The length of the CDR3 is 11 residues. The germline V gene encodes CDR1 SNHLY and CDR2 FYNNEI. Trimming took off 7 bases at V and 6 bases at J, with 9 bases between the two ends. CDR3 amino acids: CASTFGSEAFL. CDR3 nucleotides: TGTGCCAGCACTTTTGGTTCTGAAGCTTTCCTT.

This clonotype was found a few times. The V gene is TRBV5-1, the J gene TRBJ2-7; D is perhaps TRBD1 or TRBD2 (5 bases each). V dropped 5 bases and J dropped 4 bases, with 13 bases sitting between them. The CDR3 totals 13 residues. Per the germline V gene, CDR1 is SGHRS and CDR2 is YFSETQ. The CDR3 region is CASSPEGRYEQYF. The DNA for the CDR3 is TGCGCCAGCAGTCCAGAGGGGCGGTACGAGCAGTACTTC.

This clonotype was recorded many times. The CDR3 nucleotides read TGTGCCAGCAGTTACTCTTCGAGCGGGAGGTTATACGAGCAGTACTTC. Its protein product is CASSYSSSGRLYEQYF. The V call is TRBV6-5, the J call TRBJ2-7; 9 nucleotides agree with TRBD2. This CDR3 spans 16 amino acids. Per germline, CDR1 MNHEY and CDR2 SVGAGI. With 0 bases clipped from V and 4 bases from J, the junction kept 7 bases outside the gene matches.